These 21 T cell receptor beta chains originate from one sample sequenced in a study of T cells of healthy individuals. TCRdb called the 5' RACE reads again in MiXCR, with one record for every CDR3 protein. This table holds tens of thousands of distinct CDR3 sequences, under 20% found once. These receptor sequences come from a human donor in good health.

The chain couples TRBV18 to TRBJ1-1; D perhaps matches TRBD1 (5 bases). The CDR3 contains 15 residues. Germline values: CDR1 KGHSH, CDR2 LQKENI. V was pared by 3 bases and J by 9 bases, with 20 bases between. CDR3 DNA sequence: TGTGCCAGCTCACCTTCATCCGGGACGCCTACCCAAGCTTTCTTT. Translation: CASSPSSGTPTQAFF.

This clonotype has a handful of counts. The chain joins TRBV9 to TRBJ1-3; the D is unclear. CDR1 and CDR2 from the germline V gene are SGDLS and YYNGEE. The CDR3 length is 13 residues. V gave up 2 bases and J gave up 0 bases, with 3 bases separating them. The CDR3 coding sequence is TGTGCCAGCAGCGTCTCCTCTGGAAACACCATATATTTT. Amino acids: CASSVSSGNTIYF.

This clonotype was detected ten times or more. The chain is built from TRBV20-1 and TRBJ1-1; perhaps TRBD1 as D (6 bases). The V gene lost 1 base and the J gene lost 4 bases, with 16 bases spanning the gap. Per germline, CDR1 DFQATT and CDR2 SNEGSKA (reference sequence). The CDR3 sequence is 15 residues long. CDR3 loop: CSARGGTRRSTEAFF. In DNA form, the CDR3 reads TGCAGTGCTAGAGGAGGGACACGACGGAGCACTGAAGCTTTCTTT.

At least ten counts were recorded for this clonotype. DNA for the CDR3: TGTGCCTGGAGTGGAGGACAGAGCTATGGCTACACCTTC. It encodes CAWSGGQSYGYTF. The chain is built from TRBV30 and TRBJ1-2, with D possibly matching TRBD1 (6 bases). This CDR3 region has 13 residues. The V gene's germline CDR1 is GTSNPN and CDR2 SVGIG (reference sequence). Trimming left V 1 base short and J 4 bases short, with 10 bases between.

This clonotype occurred many times. This rearrangement joins TRBV20-1 to TRBJ2-7, with D possibly matching TRBD1 (6 bases). V lost 3 bases and J 4 bases, leaving 7 bases between the germline ends. The CDR3 is 11 residues long. The germline V gene encodes CDR1 DFQATT and CDR2 SNEGSKA (reference sequence). CDR3 nucleotide sequence: TGCAGTGCTAGGACAGGTTACGAGCAGTACTTC. This translates into CSARTGYEQYF.

The chain links TRBV7-2 to TRBJ2-1; D ambiguous. The germline V gene encodes CDR1 SGHTA and CDR2 FQGNSA. The V end was cut by 5 bases, the J end by 0 bases, with 5 bases between. CDR3 size: 13 residues. The CDR3 region has the DNA TGTGCCAGCAGCCCTACCTCCTACAATGAGCAGTTCTTC. Translation: CASSPTSYNEQFF.

This clonotype was recorded a few times. The genes are TRBV2 and TRBJ2-7; the D gene is possibly TRBD1 (5 bases). Trimming removed 11 bases from V and 1 base from J, with 15 bases in between. There are 13 residues in the CDR3. Germline CDR1 reads SNHLY; CDR2 reads FYNNEI. For the CDR3, the DNA is TGTGCCGGTTGCCACAGGCTATCCTACGAGCAGTACTTC. Its protein is CAGCHRLSYEQYF.

This clonotype occurred a few times. The gene calls are TRBV25-1 and TRBJ2-1, with D maybe TRBD1 (5 bases). The V gene lost 3 bases and the J gene lost 2 bases, with 8 bases spanning the gap. The germline gives CDR1 MGHDK, CDR2 SYGVNS. This CDR3 has 14 residues. The CDR3 sequence is CASSDRGPYNEQFF. The CDR3 DNA reads as TGTGCCAGCAGTGATAGGGGTCCCTACAATGAGCAGTTCTTC. The full variable domain, in which reference TRBV25-1 and TRBJ2-1 provide the parts outside the CDR3, is EADIYQTPRYLVIGTGKKITLECSQTMGHDKMYWYQQDPGMELHLIHYSYGVNSTEKGDLSSESTVSRIRTEHFPLTLESARPSHTSQYLCASSDRGPYNEQFFGPGTRLTVL.

This chain joins TRBV13 and TRBJ2-2; D is undetermined. Trimming stripped 5 bases from V and 1 base from J, with 11 bases between. The germline CDR1 and CDR2 sequences are PRHDT and FYEKMQ (reference sequence). This CDR3 region has 15 residues. This CDR3 reads CASSPPPGNTGELFF. CDR3 nucleotide sequence: TGTGCCAGCAGCCCACCTCCGGGGAACACCGGGGAGCTGTTTTTT.

This chain connects TRBV3-1 to TRBJ1-2; unclear D gene. Germline-derived CDR1 and CDR2 are LGHDT and YNNKEL (reference sequence). This CDR3 is 15 amino acids long. V was pared by 0 bases and J by 4 bases, with 12 bases between. CDR3 bases: TGTGCCAGCAGCCAAGATTCGTGGGCCCCCTATGGCTACACCTTC. Its protein is CASSQDSWAPYGYTF. Supplemented by reference TRBV3-1 and TRBJ1-2, the full variable domain reads DTAVSQTPKYLVTQMGNDKSIKCEQNLGHDTMYWYKQDSKKFLKIMFSYNNKELIINETVPNRFSPKSPDKAHLNLHINSLELGDSAVYFCASSQDSWAPYGYTFGSGTRLTVV.

This clonotype was detected ten times or more. V is TRBV6-5 and J is TRBJ1-5; D ambiguous. The CDR3 is 13 residues long. V lost 4 bases, J lost 4 bases, and 8 bases lay in between. Germline CDR1 reads MNHEY; CDR2 reads SVGAGI. The CDR3 sequence: CASSSRENQPQHF. DNA of the CDR3: TGTGCCAGCAGTTCAAGGGAGAATCAGCCCCAGCATTTT.

This chain links TRBV12-3 or TRBV12-4 with TRBJ1-5, with 8 positions matching TRBD1. The CDR3 sequence is 13 residues long. With 5 bases clipped from V and 6 bases from J, the junction kept 3 bases outside the gene matches. The DNA for the CDR3 is TGTGCCAGCAGTGGGACAGGAGGTCAGCCCCAGCATTTT. Its protein is CASSGTGGQPQHF.

The chain links TRBV5-1 to TRBJ2-1; no firm D call. This CDR3 contains 14 residues. Trimming stripped 4 bases from V and 8 bases from J, with 16 bases between. Looked up from germline, CDR1 is SGHRS and CDR2 is YFSETQ. In nucleotides, the CDR3 is TGCGCCAGCAGCAACCCGGACGCGATCCATGAGCAGTTCTTC. It translates to CASSNPDAIHEQFF.

This clonotype was seen repeatedly, ten times or more. The V call is TRBV11-1, the J call TRBJ2-7; 10 positions agree with TRBD1. The germline gives CDR1 SGHAT, CDR2 FQDESV (reference sequence). CDR3 length: 13 amino acids. J lost 1 base, V lost 9 bases, and 3 bases had no gene match. CDR3 nucleotide sequence: TGTGCCAGTAGGACAGGGGGTTCCTACGAGCAGTACTTC. Residues: CASRTGGSYEQYF.

This clonotype has only a few counts. The chain couples TRBV5-1 to TRBJ1-2; D gene unclear. From germline, CDR1 is SGHRS and CDR2 YFSETQ. The germline V and J ends were trimmed by 0 bases and 7 bases, with 7 bases remaining between them. CDR3 length: 12 amino acids. The CDR3 sequence is CASSLEGRGYTF. CDR3 nucleotides: TGCGCCAGCAGCTTGGAGGGTCGTGGCTACACCTTC.

This clonotype was found a few times. CDR3: CASSPKTVLAGDSYEQYF. CDR3 in DNA: TGCGCCAGCAGCCCTAAGACGGTGCTAGCGGGGGACTCCTACGAGCAGTACTTC. The rearrangement links TRBV4-1 to TRBJ2-7; 10 positions match TRBD2. J gave up 0 bases and V 4 bases, and 12 bases lay outside the gene matches. CDR1 is MGHRA and CDR2 is YSYEKL in the germline V gene. The CDR3 is made up of 18 amino acids.

In this sample, this clonotype turned up a few times. The J gene is TRBJ2-3, the V gene TRBV7-2; perhaps TRBD2 as D (6 bases). The germline CDR1 and CDR2 sequences are SGHTA and FQGNSA. Trimming shortened V by 5 bases and J by 2 bases, and 14 bases separated the two germline ends. This CDR3 is 15 amino acids long. The CDR3 DNA is TGTGCCAGCAGCCTACTCGGCGGGACCACAGATACGCAGTATTTT. Translation gives CASSLLGGTTDTQYF.

This clonotype has more than one count but fewer than ten. This chain connects TRBV12-5 to TRBJ2-2, with 13 bases matching TRBD2. This CDR3 contains 19 residues. J was trimmed by 0 bases and V by 3 bases; bases with no gene match: 7. Germline assignment: CDR1 LGHNT and CDR2 FRNRAP. CDR3 amino acids: CASGFSTSGGLTNTGELFF. The CDR3 nucleotides read TGTGCTAGTGGTTTCTCGACTAGCGGGGGGCTTACGAACACCGGGGAGCTGTTTTTT.

This clonotype was seen many times. This chain links TRBV27 with TRBJ1-6; D gene unclear. The CDR3 has 15 residues. From germline, CDR1 is MNHEY and CDR2 SMNVEV (reference sequence). The germline V and J ends were trimmed by 2 bases and 3 bases, with 8 bases remaining between them. The CDR3 DNA follows: TGTGCCAGCAGTTTAGGGCAGAACTATAATTCACCCCTCCACTTT. It codes for CASSLGQNYNSPLHF.

The chain carries TRBV4-1 and TRBJ2-1; possibly TRBD1 for D (5 bases). This CDR3 contains 17 residues. Germline CDR1 MGHRA, CDR2 YSYEKL. Trimming left V 4 bases short and J 1 base short, with 17 bases between. The CDR3 DNA reads TGCGCCAGCAGCCCAATCGAGCAGGGTCTGTCCTACAATGAGCAGTTCTTC. It specifies CASSPIEQGLSYNEQFF.

V is TRBV5-1 and J is TRBJ2-2; D perhaps matches TRBD2 (7 bases). Trimming stripped 3 bases from V and 3 bases from J, with 12 bases between. The CDR3 is made up of 15 amino acids. From germline, CDR1 is SGHRS and CDR2 YFSETQ. The CDR3 DNA is TGCGCCAGCAGCTACGCGGGGGCAGACACCGGGGAGCTGTTTTTT. It specifies CASSYAGADTGELFF.